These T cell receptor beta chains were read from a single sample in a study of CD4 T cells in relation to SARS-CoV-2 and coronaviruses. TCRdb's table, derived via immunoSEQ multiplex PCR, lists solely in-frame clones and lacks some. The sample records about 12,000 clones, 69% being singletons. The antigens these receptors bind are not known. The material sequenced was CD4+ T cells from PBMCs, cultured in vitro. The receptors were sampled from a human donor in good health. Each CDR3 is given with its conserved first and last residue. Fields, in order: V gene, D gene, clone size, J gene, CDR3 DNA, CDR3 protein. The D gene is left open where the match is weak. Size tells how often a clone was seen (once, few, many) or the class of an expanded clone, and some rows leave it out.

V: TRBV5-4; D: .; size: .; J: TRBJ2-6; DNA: TGTGCCAGCAGCTTGGACAGTTCGGTCTCGGCCAACGTCCTGACTTTC; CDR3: CASSLDSSVSANVLTF
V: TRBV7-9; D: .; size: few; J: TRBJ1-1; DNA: TGTGCCAGCAGCTTAGCAGGGAACACTGAAGCTTTCTTT; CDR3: CASSLAGNTEAFF
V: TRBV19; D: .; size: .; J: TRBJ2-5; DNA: TGTGCCAGTAGTCTCAGACAGACCCAAGAGACCCAGTACTTC; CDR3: CASSLRQTQETQYF
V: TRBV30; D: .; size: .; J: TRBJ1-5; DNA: TGTGCCTGGAGTAGGGATAGCAATCAGCCCCAGCATTTT; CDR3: CAWSRDSNQPQHF
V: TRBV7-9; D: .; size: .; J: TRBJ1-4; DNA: TGTGCCAGCAGCGTAGGGGGGCCGGAAAAACTGTTTTTT; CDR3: CASSVGGPEKLFF
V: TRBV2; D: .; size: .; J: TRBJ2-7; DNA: TGTGCCAGCAGCTCCGACGGAAACTACGAGCAGTACTTC; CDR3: CASSSDGNYEQYF
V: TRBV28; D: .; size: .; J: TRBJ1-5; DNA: TGTGCCAGCAGCGATTCCGGGCAGGGTTCTGGTCCCCAGCATTTT; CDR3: CASSDSGQGSGPQHF
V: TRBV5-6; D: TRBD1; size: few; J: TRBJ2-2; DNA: TGTGCCAGCAGCTTGAGGACAGGGGGCGTCAACACCGGGGAGCTGTTTTTT; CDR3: CASSLRTGGVNTGELFF
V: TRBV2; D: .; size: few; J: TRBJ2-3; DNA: TGTGCCAGCAGTTACAGGCCGCGGGACACAGATACGCAGTATTTT; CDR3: CASSYRPRDTDTQYF
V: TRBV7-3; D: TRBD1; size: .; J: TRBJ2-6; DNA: TGTGCCAGCAGCAGGACAGGGCCGTCGGGGGCCAACGTCCTGACTTTC; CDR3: CASSRTGPSGANVLTF
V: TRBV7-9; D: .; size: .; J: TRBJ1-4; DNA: TGTGCCAGCAGCGACCCTTTTTACAACCGGAATGAAAAACTGTTTTTT; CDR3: CASSDPFYNRNEKLFF
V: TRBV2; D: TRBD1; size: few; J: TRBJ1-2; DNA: TGTGCCAGCAGCGGGACAGGCAACTATGGCTACACCTTC; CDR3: CASSGTGNYGYTF